Listed below are T cell receptor beta chains from one sample, sequenced in a study of T cells in Graves' hyperthyroidism and ophthalmopathy. From the multiplex PCR reads, TCRdb called clonotypes with MiXCR, one entry per CDR3 protein. The sample yields about 160,000 distinct CDR3 sequences, about 9.4% seen once. The sample was blood. Receptors were obtained from a woman younger than 30 with Graves' hyperthyroidism that later progressed to Graves' ophthalmopathy. Both conserved end residues are part of each CDR3. Each record gives: J gene, clone size, D gene, V gene, CDR3 DNA, CDR3 protein. D genes are given only for firm matches. Clone size is shown for a subset of rows, as once, few, many or a class of expanded clone.

j_call: TRBJ1-1; clone_size: NA; d_call: NA; v_call: TRBV7-9; cdr3_nt: TGTGCCAGCAGCTTAGCGAGTACGTGGGACACTGAAGCTTTCTTT; cdr3_aa: CASSLASTWDTEAFF
j_call: TRBJ1-1; clone_size: many; d_call: NA; v_call: TRBV18; cdr3_nt: TGTGCCAGCTCACCACCGATGGGTTTTAGCACTGAAGCTTTCTTT; cdr3_aa: CASSPPMGFSTEAFF
j_call: TRBJ2-7; clone_size: many; d_call: TRBD2; v_call: TRBV10-3; cdr3_nt: TGTGCCATCGGGACTAGCGAGTACGAGCAGTACTTC; cdr3_aa: CAIGTSEYEQYF
j_call: TRBJ1-5; clone_size: many; d_call: TRBD1; v_call: TRBV16; cdr3_nt: TGTGCCAGCAGCCAATCCGGGACAGGGCATCAGCCCCAGCATTTT; cdr3_aa: CASSQSGTGHQPQHF
j_call: TRBJ1-4; clone_size: NA; d_call: NA; v_call: TRBV15; cdr3_nt: TGTGCCACCAGCAGAGGACACGGTACTGTTGAAAAACTGTTTTTT; cdr3_aa: CATSRGHGTVEKLFF
j_call: TRBJ1-1; clone_size: many; d_call: TRBD1; v_call: TRBV30; cdr3_nt: TGTGCAGGGGGGGGACAGGGGATCACTGAAGCTTTCTTT; cdr3_aa: CAGGGQGITEAFF
j_call: TRBJ2-1; clone_size: few; d_call: NA; v_call: TRBV20-1; cdr3_nt: TGCAGTGCCTCAGTACCCAGGGCGCTTCACAATGAGCAGTTCTTC; cdr3_aa: CSASVPRALHNEQFF
j_call: TRBJ1-3; clone_size: many; d_call: NA; v_call: TRBV2; cdr3_nt: TGTGCCAGCAGTGAAGTCTTAAACACCATATATTTT; cdr3_aa: CASSEVLNTIYF
j_call: TRBJ2-5; clone_size: many; d_call: TRBD1; v_call: TRBV28; cdr3_nt: TGTGCCAGCAGTTCATACAGGGGCCCTTCGGGGGAGACCCAGTACTTC; cdr3_aa: CASSSYRGPSGETQYF
j_call: TRBJ2-3; clone_size: NA; d_call: TRBD2; v_call: TRBV30; cdr3_nt: TGTGCCTGGAGTGGCGACATCAGACTAGCGGAGAAACACTACCCTATCACAGATACGCAGTATTTT; cdr3_aa: CAWSGDIRLAEKHYPITDTQYF
j_call: TRBJ2-2; clone_size: many; d_call: NA; v_call: TRBV6-1; cdr3_nt: TGTGCCAGCAATCTGGTAAACACCGGGGAGCTGTTTTTT; cdr3_aa: CASNLVNTGELFF
j_call: TRBJ1-5; clone_size: NA; d_call: TRBD1; v_call: TRBV5-5; cdr3_nt: TGTGCCAGCAGCTTAGGGACAGGGGTGATTGGCAATCAGCCCCAGCATTTT; cdr3_aa: CASSLGTGVIGNQPQHF
j_call: TRBJ1-2; clone_size: NA; d_call: NA; v_call: TRBV4-1; cdr3_nt: TGCGCCAGCAGCCAAAACCCTGGGCGGAGGAACTATGGCTACACCTTC; cdr3_aa: CASSQNPGRRNYGYTF
j_call: TRBJ1-1; clone_size: few; d_call: TRBD1; v_call: TRBV11-2; cdr3_nt: TGTGCCAGCAGCTCCCTCAAACCGGGACAGGGAGACTTCACTGAAGCTTTCTTT; cdr3_aa: CASSSLKPGQGDFTEAFF
j_call: TRBJ1-4; clone_size: many; d_call: TRBD1; v_call: TRBV6-1; cdr3_nt: TGTGCCAGCAGGGATATCAGGGGGCGAGTTAATGAAAAACTGTTTTTT; cdr3_aa: CASRDIRGRVNEKLFF
j_call: TRBJ1-2; clone_size: many; d_call: NA; v_call: TRBV10-2; cdr3_nt: TGCGCCAGCCTACGAGGAAGCGGGGGCGTCTATGGCTACACCTTC; cdr3_aa: CASLRGSGGVYGYTF
j_call: TRBJ1-6; clone_size: many; d_call: NA; v_call: TRBV12-3/TRBV12-4; cdr3_nt: TGTGCCAGCAGTTATGGACAACCGGGGAATTCACCCCTCCACTTT; cdr3_aa: CASSYGQPGNSPLHF
j_call: TRBJ2-7; clone_size: many; d_call: NA; v_call: TRBV28; cdr3_nt: TGTGCCAGCAGTTTGGTATGGACAGTTAGCTCCTACGAGCAGTACTTC; cdr3_aa: CASSLVWTVSSYEQYF
j_call: TRBJ2-2; clone_size: many; d_call: NA; v_call: TRBV19; cdr3_nt: TGTGCCAGTAGTATAGACGTTTGGGGGACCGGGGAGCTGTTTTTT; cdr3_aa: CASSIDVWGTGELFF
j_call: TRBJ1-2; clone_size: NA; d_call: TRBD1; v_call: TRBV19; cdr3_nt: TGTGCCAGTAGTATCGGTGGGGGACAGGGTGCAAGCTACACCTTC; cdr3_aa: CASSIGGGQGASYTF
j_call: TRBJ1-2; clone_size: many; d_call: TRBD1; v_call: TRBV5-6; cdr3_nt: TGTGCCAGCAGCCCGGGACAGGGCAGATTCAACTATGGCTACACCTTC; cdr3_aa: CASSPGQGRFNYGYTF
j_call: TRBJ2-2; clone_size: many; d_call: TRBD2; v_call: TRBV6-2/TRBV6-3; cdr3_nt: TGTGCCAGCAGGGATAGCGGGAGGGCCGCCGGGGAGCTGTTTTTT; cdr3_aa: CASRDSGRAAGELFF
j_call: TRBJ2-1; clone_size: NA; d_call: TRBD2; v_call: TRBV19; cdr3_nt: TGTGCCAGTAGTGACCGCGGGGGGGCGGATGAGCAGTTCTTC; cdr3_aa: CASSDRGGADEQFF
j_call: TRBJ1-4; clone_size: many; d_call: NA; v_call: TRBV12-3/TRBV12-4; cdr3_nt: TGTGCCAGCAGACAGTCGGAAAAACTGTTTTTT; cdr3_aa: CASRQSEKLFF
j_call: TRBJ2-1; clone_size: many; d_call: TRBD2; v_call: TRBV3-1; cdr3_nt: TGTGCCAGCAGCCGGGGACTAGCGGGAGATTATGAGCAGTTCTTC; cdr3_aa: CASSRGLAGDYEQFF
j_call: TRBJ1-6; clone_size: few; d_call: NA; v_call: TRBV7-9; cdr3_nt: TGTGCCAGCAGCCTGGACCCCTATAATTCACCCCTCCACTTT; cdr3_aa: CASSLDPYNSPLHF
j_call: TRBJ2-7; clone_size: many; d_call: TRBD2; v_call: TRBV29-1; cdr3_nt: TGCAGCGTTGAAGGGGCTAGCGGGACCTACGAGCAGTACTTC; cdr3_aa: CSVEGASGTYEQYF
j_call: TRBJ1-1; clone_size: NA; d_call: TRBD1; v_call: TRBV10-3; cdr3_nt: TGTGCCATCAGCTGGGGACAGGGTGATACTGAAGCTTTCTTT; cdr3_aa: CAISWGQGDTEAFF
j_call: TRBJ2-5; clone_size: NA; d_call: TRBD2; v_call: TRBV2; cdr3_nt: TGTGCCAGCAGTGATTTGGGACTAGCGGGAACGCTAGAAGAGACCCAGTACTTC; cdr3_aa: CASSDLGLAGTLEETQYF
j_call: TRBJ1-2; clone_size: many; d_call: NA; v_call: TRBV11-1; cdr3_nt: TGTGCCAGTGGAGGGACCGGGGCTAACTATGGCTACACCTTC; cdr3_aa: CASGGTGANYGYTF
j_call: TRBJ2-7; clone_size: many; d_call: NA; v_call: TRBV28; cdr3_nt: TGTGCCAGCAGTCCCAACTACGAGCAGTACTTC; cdr3_aa: CASSPNYEQYF
j_call: TRBJ2-3; clone_size: many; d_call: NA; v_call: TRBV27; cdr3_nt: TGTGCCAGCAGTTTCCCTCAAGATACGCAGTATTTT; cdr3_aa: CASSFPQDTQYF
j_call: TRBJ1-5; clone_size: NA; d_call: TRBD1; v_call: TRBV19; cdr3_nt: TGTGCCAGTAGTATCAAAAGGACAGGGGGCTTGGGCAATCAGCCCCGGCATTTT; cdr3_aa: CASSIKRTGGLGNQPRHF